The table lists the clone carrying this T cell receptor beta chain with many counts. Its target is unknown. Germline V CDR1 and CDR2: MNHEY, SVGEGT. V lost 2 bases, J lost 4 bases, and 9 bases lay in between. CDR3 length: 14 amino acids. The source of the sample is a study of T cells in Graves' hyperthyroidism and ophthalmopathy. General study results and limits: Using 13 V-J features, a model discriminated ophthalmopathy from stable hyperthyroidism. Expanded thyroid clonotypes (above 0.001) were mostly also found in blood.

TCR beta CDR3 sequences were amplified from RNA transcripts. When the TCR CDR3 underwent first-round RT-PCR, the HTBI primer set was used. TCRdb re-analysed the multiplex PCR reads in MiXCR, keeping a single row per CDR3 protein. The top ten hold roughly 4.8% of the sample, which has 350,000 to 500,000 distinct CDR3 sequences, roughly 15% seen once. An absence of ophthalmopathy progression within 18 months meant stable Graves' hyperthyroidism. PBMCs were sourced from roughly 9.7 ml fresh peripheral blood. The chain is built from TRBV6-2 or TRBV6-3 and TRBJ1-5; D ambiguous. Sequencing was performed on blood. The receptor was isolated from a woman between 18 and 29 years old with Graves' hyperthyroidism. CDR3 in DNA: TGTGCCAGCAGTTACATAGGGATAAATCAGCCCCAGCATTTT. This encodes CASSYIGINQPQHF.